This TCR beta chain was observed in a study of blood T cell repertoires in COVID-19. Assay used: immunoSEQ multiplex PCR; TCRdb lists only in-frame clones, some missing. The data show roughly 200,000 clones, around nine tenths seen once. Germline V CDR1 and CDR2: SGHNT, YYREEE (reference sequence). CDR3 size: 14 residues. Trimming left V 3 bases short and J 7 bases short, with 11 bases between. Seattle's cohort entered during active infection and was followed longitudinally. This clone was counted a few times. The chain couples TRBV5-4 to TRBJ1-6; D unresolved. What was sequenced was peripheral blood. The source of this sequence is a man in his fifties with COVID-19, enrolled during active disease. The CDR3 DNA sequence: TGTGCCAGCAGCTCGCCGAGTCGGAATTCACCCCTCCACTTT. Protein: CASSSPSRNSPLHF. The full variable domain, completed using reference TRBV5-4 and TRBJ1-6, is ETGVTQSPTHLIKTRGQQVTLRCSSQSGHNTVSWYQQALGQGPQFIFQYYREEENGRGNFPPRFSGLQFPNYSSELNVNALELDDSALYLCASSSPSRNSPLHFGNGTRLTVT.